This TCR beta chain was observed in a study of blood T cell repertoires in COVID-19. The wider study: Some COVID-19 samples were acute and others convalescent; all came from the United States, Italy and Spain. Nucleic acid was either cDNA or gDNA, and it came from T cells, B-cell-depleted T cells, or PBMCs.

After removal of 4 bases from V and 0 bases from J, the junction contained 4 bases not matched to a gene. Per the germline V gene, CDR1 is KGHDR and CDR2 is SFDVKD. This CDR3 has 16 amino acids. Original analysis: Estimation of nucleated cell counts was performed using reference gene primer amplification. This table comes from immunoSEQ multiplex PCR, and its TCRdb copy is limited to in-frame clones, with some not included. For V, J and clone size, that table is used; D and trimming come from the DNA. The sample consists of roughly 300,000 clones, approximately 85% of them appearing once. V is TRBV24-1 and J is TRBJ2-2, with 7 nucleotides matching TRBD1. The clonotype originates from a human donor in a cohort sampled during active COVID-19. The sequencing sample was made of peripheral blood. The CDR3 DNA sequence: TGTGCCACCAGTGAGTCCGGGACAGCGAACACCGGGGAGCTGTTTTTT. It yields the protein CATSESGTANTGELFF.